A selection of T cell receptor beta chains follows, all from one sample in a study of spatial heterogeneity in lung cancer. MiXCR, applied by TCRdb to the 5' RACE reads, yields one record per CDR3 protein. Altogether fewer than 55,000 distinct CDR3 sequences are present, roughly 8.1% being singletons, with the ten largest covering over 30%. This specimen consisted of PBMCs, obtained at follow-up. The receptor source for this set is a female donor with early-stage non-small cell lung cancer. Both conserved end residues are part of each CDR3. The order of the fields is J gene, V gene, D gene, clone size, CDR3 DNA, CDR3 protein. The D gene is left open where the match is weak. Expanded clones are given a class, and other clones once, few, many or no size at all.

J: TRBJ1-5
V: TRBV5-1
D: NA
size: few
DNA: TGCGCCAGCAGCTTCCAGGGCGGGAATCAGCCCCAGCATTTT
CDR3: CASSFQGGNQPQHF

J: TRBJ2-3
V: TRBV2
D: NA
size: many
DNA: TGTGCCAGCACAGATACGCAGTATTTT
CDR3: CASTDTQYF

J: TRBJ2-3
V: TRBV12-3/TRBV12-4
D: NA
size: many
DNA: TGTGCCACCAGAGCCCAGAGCACAGATACGCAGTATTTT
CDR3: CATRAQSTDTQYF

J: TRBJ2-1
V: TRBV11-3
D: NA
size: few
DNA: TGTGCCAGCAGCTTAAAGGGCGGCGAGTCCTACAATGAGCAGTTCTTC
CDR3: CASSLKGGESYNEQFF

J: TRBJ1-6
V: TRBV12-3/TRBV12-4
D: TRBD1
size: many
DNA: TGTGCCACCAAAGACGGGGGGAGGCTTGGACAGGGCTCACCCCTCCACTTT
CDR3: CATKDGGRLGQGSPLHF

J: TRBJ2-3
V: TRBV5-1
D: NA
size: NA
DNA: TGCGCCAGCAGCTTTGGGACAAGAGCAGATACGCAGTATTTT
CDR3: CASSFGTRADTQYF

J: TRBJ1-2
V: TRBV5-6
D: NA
size: many
DNA: TGTGCCAGCAGCTTTGGGACTTCTGGCTACACCTTC
CDR3: CASSFGTSGYTF

J: TRBJ2-1
V: TRBV7-3
D: TRBD1
size: many
DNA: TGTGCCAGCAGCTCCGGGACAGGGAGCTACAATGAGCAGTTCTTC
CDR3: CASSSGTGSYNEQFF

J: TRBJ1-1
V: TRBV11-2
D: TRBD1
size: few
DNA: TGTGCCAGCAGTTCTAGAGCCCGGACAGGGATAGCCGAAGCTTTCTTT
CDR3: CASSSRARTGIAEAFF

J: TRBJ2-7
V: TRBV6-1
D: NA
size: few
DNA: TGTGCCAGCAGTGAAGTAAGGGACGAGCAGTACTTC
CDR3: CASSEVRDEQYF

J: TRBJ2-3
V: TRBV28
D: TRBD1
size: many
DNA: TGTGCCAGCGGGTACCCGGGACAGGGTACAGATACGCAGTATTTT
CDR3: CASGYPGQGTDTQYF

J: TRBJ2-5
V: TRBV19
D: TRBD1
size: NA
DNA: TGTGCCAGTAGTATTACAGGGGGCTTGGAGACCCAGTACTTC
CDR3: CASSITGGLETQYF

J: TRBJ2-5
V: TRBV5-5
D: TRBD2
size: many
DNA: TGTGCCAGCAGCTTGTTAGGTAGCGGGGAAGAGACCCAGTACTTC
CDR3: CASSLLGSGEETQYF

J: TRBJ2-7
V: TRBV29-1
D: NA
size: many
DNA: TGCAGCGCCGGACAGAGTTCGGGGGAGCAGTACTTC
CDR3: CSAGQSSGEQYF